This T cell receptor (beta chain) was found in a study of control samples from healthy donors and cancer patients. The data were produced by immunoSEQ multiplex PCR, yet TCRdb's version contains in-frame clones alone and is incomplete. The sample shows under 200,000 clones, around 94% of them seen only once. CDR3 size: 14 residues. V gave up 4 bases and J gave up 4 bases; unmatched junction bases: 6. Germline-derived CDR1 and CDR2 are MGHRA and YSYEKL. Material: PBMCs. The chain employs TRBV4-1 and TRBJ1-2; 7 bases line up with TRBD1. The sequence derives from a man between 60 and 70 years old with colorectal cancer. As DNA, the CDR3 is TGCGCCAGCAGCCCCTCTGGGACAGCCTATGGCTACACCTTC. Protein product: CASSPSGTAYGYTF.